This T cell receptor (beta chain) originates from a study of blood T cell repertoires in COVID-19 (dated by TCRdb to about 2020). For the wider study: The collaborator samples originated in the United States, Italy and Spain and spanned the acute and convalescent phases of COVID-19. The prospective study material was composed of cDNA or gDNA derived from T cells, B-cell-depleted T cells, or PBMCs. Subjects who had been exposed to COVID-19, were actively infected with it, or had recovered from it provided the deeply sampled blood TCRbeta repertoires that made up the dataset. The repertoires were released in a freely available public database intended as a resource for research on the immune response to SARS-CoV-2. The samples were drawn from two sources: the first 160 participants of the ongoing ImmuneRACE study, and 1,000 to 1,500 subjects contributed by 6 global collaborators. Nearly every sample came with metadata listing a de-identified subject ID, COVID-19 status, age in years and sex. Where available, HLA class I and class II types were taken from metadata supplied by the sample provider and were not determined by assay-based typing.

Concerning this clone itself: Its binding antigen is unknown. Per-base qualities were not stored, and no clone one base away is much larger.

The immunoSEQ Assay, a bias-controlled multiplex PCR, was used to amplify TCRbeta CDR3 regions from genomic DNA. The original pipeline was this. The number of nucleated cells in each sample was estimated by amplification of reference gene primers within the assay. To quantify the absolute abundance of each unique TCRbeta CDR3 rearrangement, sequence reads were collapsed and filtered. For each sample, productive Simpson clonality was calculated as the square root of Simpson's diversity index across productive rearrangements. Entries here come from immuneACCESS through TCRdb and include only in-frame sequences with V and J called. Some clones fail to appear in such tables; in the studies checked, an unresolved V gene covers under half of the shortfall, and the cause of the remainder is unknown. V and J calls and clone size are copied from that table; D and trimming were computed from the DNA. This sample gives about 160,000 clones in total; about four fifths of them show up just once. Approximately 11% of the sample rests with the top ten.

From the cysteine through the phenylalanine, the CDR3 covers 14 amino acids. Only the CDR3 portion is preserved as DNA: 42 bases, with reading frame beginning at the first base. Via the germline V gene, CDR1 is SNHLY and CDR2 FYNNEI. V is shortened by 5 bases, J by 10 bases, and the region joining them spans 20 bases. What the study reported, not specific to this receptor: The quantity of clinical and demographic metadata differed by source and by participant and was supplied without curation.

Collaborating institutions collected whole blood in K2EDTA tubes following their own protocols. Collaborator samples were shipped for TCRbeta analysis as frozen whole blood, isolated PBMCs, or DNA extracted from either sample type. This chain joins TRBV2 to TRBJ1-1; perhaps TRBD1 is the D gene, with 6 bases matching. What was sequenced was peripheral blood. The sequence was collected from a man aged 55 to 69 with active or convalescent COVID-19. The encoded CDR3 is CASSFEGQNPPAFF. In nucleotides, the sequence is TGTGCCAGCAGTTTCGAAGGACAGAACCCTCCAGCTTTCTTT.